What follows are 13 T cell receptor beta chains derived from one specimen sequenced in a study of tumor-infiltrating lymphocytes in primary liver carcinoma. For each extraction, RNA and DNA were obtained together from about 21-30 mg of unsorted bulk tissue. cDNA specific to TCR beta was made from approximately 0.55 ug of total RNA, with a constant-region primer employed for priming. Library construction for TCR beta comprised three nested multiplex PCR rounds performed with slightly modified ARM-PCR. Each of the first two PCR rounds ran 9 to 11 cycles with TRBV1-TRBV30 forward and C-beta reverse primers. TCRdb reprocessed the multiplex PCR reads with MiXCR, giving one entry per CDR3 protein. The sample lists 60,000 to 90,000 distinct CDR3 sequences, more than 60% occurring once. Source material: liver tumor tissue from sampling region 4. Subset denoted: tumor region T4, right-lateral pole. Every receptor here comes from a man in his forties or fifties with primary liver carcinoma and hepatitis B virus infection.

Worth noting for this clonotype: This may stem from a read error, because a much larger clone lies one nucleotide away. The chain uses TRBV30 and TRBJ1-4; TRBD1 might be the D (5 bases). The CDR3 contains 15 residues. Germline V CDR1 and CDR2: GTSNPN, SVGIG (reference sequence). V was trimmed by 5 bases and J by 1 base, leaving 14 bases between them. The CDR3 DNA is TGTGCCTGGGGAAGATGTGGGGGAACTAATGAAAAACTGTTTTTT. It encodes CAWGRCGGTNEKLFF. Supplemented by reference TRBV30 and TRBJ1-4, the full variable domain reads SQTIHQWPATLVQPVGSPLSLECTVEGTSNPNLYWYRQAAGRGLQLLFYSVGIGQISSEVPQNLSASRPQDRQFILSSKKLLLSDSGFYLCAWGRCGGTNEKLFFGSGTQLSVL.

The J gene is TRBJ2-7, the V gene TRBV28; D is unclear. The CDR3 has 15 amino acids. The ends were cut back, 6 bases at V and 5 bases at J, with 20 bases in the middle. Looked up from germline, CDR1 is MDHEN and CDR2 is SYDVKM. The CDR3, as DNA: TGTGCCAGCAGATTAGGCAGTCCCAGTGATGACGAGCAGTACTTC. Its translation: CASRLGSPSDDEQYF. Complete variable domain (other parts from reference TRBV28 and TRBJ2-7): DVKVTQSSRYLVKRTGEKVFLECVQDMDHENMFWYRQDPGLGLRLIYFSYDVKMKEKGDIPEGYSVSREKKERFSLILESASTNQTSMYLCASRLGSPSDDEQYFGPGTRLTVT.

This chain uses TRBV6-5 with TRBJ1-4, with D unresolved. Trimming removed 6 bases at V and 12 bases at J, with 17 bases between. Germline V gene data show CDR1 as MNHEY and CDR2 as SVGAGI. The CDR3 covers 13 residues. The CDR3 sequence is CASSLTRKWELFF. CDR3 coding DNA: TGTGCCAGCAGCCTCACCAGGAAGTGGGAACTGTTTTTT.

This clonotype was observed a few times. Given a much more abundant clone one base away, this may be a read error. The chain is built from TRBV14 and TRBJ2-7; D uncertain. The CDR3 runs 15 residues. Germline V gene data show CDR1 as SGHDN and CDR2 as FVKESK. The CDR3 DNA reads TGTGCCAGCAGTCCTGATGCGGCTCAATCCTGCGAGCAGTACTTC. It yields the protein CASSPDAAQSCEQYF.

Notes on this clonotype: Just one base apart from a much larger clone, this may be a read error. The rearrangement uses TRBV6-4 and TRBJ2-1; 7 bases align to TRBD1. Germline V gene data show CDR1 as MRHNA and CDR2 as SNTAGT. The CDR3 length is 11 residues. Here the CDR3 reads CACSVRQGKFF. CDR3 nucleotide sequence: TGTGCCTGCAGTGTTCGACAGGGAAAGTTCTTC.

This clonotype was seen at least ten times. V usage is TRBV29-1 and J usage is TRBJ1-6; weak D call: TRBD1 (5 bases). V was cut by 4 bases and J by 7 bases, with 11 bases left in between. The germline CDR1 and CDR2 sequences are SQVTM and ANQGSEA. The CDR3 loop spans 13 amino acids. The CDR3 sequence: CSVGQQENSPLHF. DNA of the CDR3: TGCAGCGTTGGACAGCAGGAGAATTCACCCCTCCACTTT.

A word on this clonotype: An end of the junction differs from the germline gene, which may be a read error. This sequence joins TRBV28 and TRBJ2-7; TRBD1 matches 10 bases. This CDR3 has 16 residues. From germline, CDR1 is MDHEN and CDR2 SYDVKM. The chain's CDR3 is CVSSLWTGGVSFEQYF. The CDR3 nucleotides are TGTGTCAGCAGTTTATGGACAGGGGGAGTATCCTTCGAGCAGTACTTC.

V and J are TRBV6-5 and TRBJ2-1; D may be TRBD2 (5 bases). V lost 7 bases, J lost 8 bases, and 15 bases lay in between. This CDR3 is 13 amino acids long. The germline V gene has CDR1 MNHEY and CDR2 SVGAGI. The CDR3 coding sequence is TGTGCCAGCACCCGGTGGGAGTATGATGAGCAGTTCTTC. This gives the protein CASTRWEYDEQFF.

On this clonotype: This may be a read error, as it is one base from a much larger clone. The rearrangement uses TRBV6-1 and TRBJ2-7, with TRBD2 matching 11 bases. Germline V gene lookup returns CDR1 MNHNS and CDR2 SASEGT. The CDR3 runs to 15 residues. The J segment lost 6 bases and the V segment lost 4 bases, leaving 8 bases of the junction unmatched. For the CDR3, the DNA is TGTGCCAGCAGTGGACGACTCCTAGCGGGAGGCGAGCAGTACTTC. As protein: CASSGRLLAGGEQYF.

This clonotype was counted a few times. V and J are TRBV2 and TRBJ1-1; D is perhaps TRBD1 (5 bases). The length of the CDR3 is 16 residues. CDR1 and CDR2 from the germline V gene are SNHLY and FYNNEI. The V and J ends lost 1 base and 1 base respectively, with 13 bases between them. The CDR3 DNA reads TGTGCCAGCAGTGAAGGTCCAGGGAGGGAGAACACTGAAGCTTTCTTT. Translated: CASSEGPGRENTEAFF. Filled out from reference TRBV2 and TRBJ1-1, the complete variable domain reads EPEVTQTPSHQVTQMGQEVILRCVPISNHLYFYWYRQILGQKVEFLVSFYNNEISEKSEIFDDQFSVERPDGSNFTLKIRSTKLEDSAMYFCASSEGPGRENTEAFFGQGTRLTVV.

The rearrangement joins TRBV29-1 to TRBJ1-1; maybe TRBD1 (5 bases). The CDR3 spans 12 residues. The germline gives CDR1 SQVTM, CDR2 ANQGSEA. Trimming pared 8 bases from V and 4 bases from J, leaving 14 bases between. The CDR3 DNA is TGCAGCATTGTTGGGGACGGCACTGAAGCTTTCTTT. The encoded protein is CSIVGDGTEAFF.

About this clonotype: At one end the junction does not follow the germline gene, possibly because of a read error. The chain has TRBV4-2 and TRBJ2-3, with 8 bases aligning to TRBD1. CDR3 size: 16 residues. Germline CDR1 LGHNA, CDR2 YNFKEQ. The CDR3, as DNA: TGTGCCAGCAGCCATGCACAGGGGGTTGAGTCAGATACGCAGTATTTC. Amino acids: CASSHAQGVESDTQYF.

The table lists this clonotype with many counts. The rearrangement joins TRBV6-6 to TRBJ2-7; D tentatively fits TRBD1 or TRBD2 (6 bases each). Germline loops: CDR1 MNHNY, CDR2 SVGAGI (reference sequence). This CDR3 has 13 residues. V dropped 6 bases and J dropped 4 bases, with 13 bases sitting between them. CDR3 coding DNA: TGTGCCAGCAGGACGACTAGGGGGTACGAGCAGTACTTC. Translated: CASRTTRGYEQYF.